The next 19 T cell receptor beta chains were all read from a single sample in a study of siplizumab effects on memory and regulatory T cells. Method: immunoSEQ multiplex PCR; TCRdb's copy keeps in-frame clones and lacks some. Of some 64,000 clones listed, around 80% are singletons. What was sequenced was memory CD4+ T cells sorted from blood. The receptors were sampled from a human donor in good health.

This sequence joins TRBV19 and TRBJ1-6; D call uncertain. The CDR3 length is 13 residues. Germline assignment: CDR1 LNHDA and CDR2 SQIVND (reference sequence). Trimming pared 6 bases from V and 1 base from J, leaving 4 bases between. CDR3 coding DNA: TGTGCCAGTAGAGAGTCCTATAATTCACCCCTCCACTTT. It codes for CASRESYNSPLHF.

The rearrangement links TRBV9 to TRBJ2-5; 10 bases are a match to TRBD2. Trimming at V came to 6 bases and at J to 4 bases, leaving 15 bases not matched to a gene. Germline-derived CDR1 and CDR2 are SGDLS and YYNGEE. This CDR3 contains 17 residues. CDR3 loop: CASNPSGGGFRGETQYF. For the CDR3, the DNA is TGTGCCAGCAACCCTAGCGGGGGAGGATTCAGGGGAGAGACCCAGTACTTC.

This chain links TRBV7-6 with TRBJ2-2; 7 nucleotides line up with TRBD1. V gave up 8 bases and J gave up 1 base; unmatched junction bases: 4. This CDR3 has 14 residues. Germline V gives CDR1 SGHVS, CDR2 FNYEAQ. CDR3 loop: CASSGQKNTGELFF. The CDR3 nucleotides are TGTGCCAGCTCGGGACAGAAGAACACCGGGGAGCTGTTTTTT.

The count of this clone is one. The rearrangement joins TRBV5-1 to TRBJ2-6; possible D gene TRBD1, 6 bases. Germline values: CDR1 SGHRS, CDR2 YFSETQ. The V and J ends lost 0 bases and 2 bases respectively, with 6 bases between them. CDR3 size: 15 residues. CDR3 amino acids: CASSLAGAGANVLTF. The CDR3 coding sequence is TGCGCCAGCAGCTTGGCAGGGGCTGGGGCCAACGTCCTGACTTTC.

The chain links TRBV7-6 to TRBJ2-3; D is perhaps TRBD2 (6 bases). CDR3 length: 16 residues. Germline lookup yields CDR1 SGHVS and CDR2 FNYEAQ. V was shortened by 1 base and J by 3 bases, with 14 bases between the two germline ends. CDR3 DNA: TGTGCCAGCAGCTTAGGAGTCGGGGGAGCGACAGATACGCAGTATTTT. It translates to CASSLGVGGATDTQYF.

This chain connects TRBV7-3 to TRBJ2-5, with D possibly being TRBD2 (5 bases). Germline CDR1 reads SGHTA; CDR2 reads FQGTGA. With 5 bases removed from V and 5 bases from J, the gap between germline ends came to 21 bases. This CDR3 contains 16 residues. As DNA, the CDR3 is TGTGCCAGCAGCCCAAGAGGCGGGTTAGATAGGGAGACCCAGTACTTC. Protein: CASSPRGGLDRETQYF.

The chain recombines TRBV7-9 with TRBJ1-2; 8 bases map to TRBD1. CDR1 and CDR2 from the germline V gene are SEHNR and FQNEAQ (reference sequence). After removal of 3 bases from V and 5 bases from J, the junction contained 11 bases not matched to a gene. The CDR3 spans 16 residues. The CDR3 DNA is TGTGCCAGCAGCTTCCAGCCGGGACAGGTTTTTTATGGCTACACCTTC. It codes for CASSFQPGQVFYGYTF.

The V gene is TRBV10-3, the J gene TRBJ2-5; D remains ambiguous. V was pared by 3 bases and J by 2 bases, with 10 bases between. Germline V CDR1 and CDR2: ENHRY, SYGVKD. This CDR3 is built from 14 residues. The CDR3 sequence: CAISEPPMQETQYF. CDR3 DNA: TGTGCCATCAGTGAACCCCCCATGCAAGAGACCCAGTACTTC.

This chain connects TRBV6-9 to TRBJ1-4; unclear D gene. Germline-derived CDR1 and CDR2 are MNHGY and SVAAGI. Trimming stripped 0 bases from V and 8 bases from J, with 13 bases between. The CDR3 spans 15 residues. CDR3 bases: TGTGCCAGCAGTTATTCTTGGGAGGAAGGAGAAAAACTGTTTTTT. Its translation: CASSYSWEEGEKLFF.

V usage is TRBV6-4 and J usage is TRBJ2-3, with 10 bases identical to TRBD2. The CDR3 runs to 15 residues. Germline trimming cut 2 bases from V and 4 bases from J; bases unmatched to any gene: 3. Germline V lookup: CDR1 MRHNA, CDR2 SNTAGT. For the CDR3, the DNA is TGTGCCAGCAGTGACCAGCGGGGGGGTGCAGATACGCAGTATTTT. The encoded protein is CASSDQRGGADTQYF.

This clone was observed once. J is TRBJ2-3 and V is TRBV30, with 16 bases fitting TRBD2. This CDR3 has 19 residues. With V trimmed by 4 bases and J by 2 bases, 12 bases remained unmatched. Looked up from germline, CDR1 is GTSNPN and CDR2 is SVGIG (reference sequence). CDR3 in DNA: TGTGCCTGGAACAGGGGACTAGCGGGGGGGCTGAAAGTCACAGATACGCAGTATTTT. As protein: CAWNRGLAGGLKVTDTQYF.

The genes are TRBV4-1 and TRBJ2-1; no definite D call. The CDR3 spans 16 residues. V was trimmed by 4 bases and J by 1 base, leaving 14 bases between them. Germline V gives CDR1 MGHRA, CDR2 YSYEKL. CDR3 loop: CASSPTGARSYNEQFF. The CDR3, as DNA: TGCGCCAGCAGCCCAACCGGTGCCCGTTCCTACAATGAGCAGTTCTTC.

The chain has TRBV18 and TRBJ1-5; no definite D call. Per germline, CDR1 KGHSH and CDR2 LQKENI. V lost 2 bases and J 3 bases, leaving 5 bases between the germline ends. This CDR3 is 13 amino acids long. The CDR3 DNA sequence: TGTGCCAGCTCACCAGATGACAATCAGCCCCAGCATTTT. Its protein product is CASSPDDNQPQHF.

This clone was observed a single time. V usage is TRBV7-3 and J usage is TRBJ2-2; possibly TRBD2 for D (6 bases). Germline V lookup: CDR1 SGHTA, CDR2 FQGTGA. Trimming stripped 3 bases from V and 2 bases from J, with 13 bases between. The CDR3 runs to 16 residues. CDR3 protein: CASSFAGGVNTGELFF. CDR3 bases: TGTGCCAGCAGCTTCGCTGGCGGGGTCAACACCGGGGAGCTGTTTTTT. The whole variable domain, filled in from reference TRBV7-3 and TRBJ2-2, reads GAGVSQTPSNKVTEKGKYVELRCDPISGHTALYWYRQSLGQGPEFLIYFQGTGAADDSGLPNDRFFAVRPEGSVSTLKIQRTERGDSAVYLCASSFAGGVNTGELFFGEGSRLTVL.

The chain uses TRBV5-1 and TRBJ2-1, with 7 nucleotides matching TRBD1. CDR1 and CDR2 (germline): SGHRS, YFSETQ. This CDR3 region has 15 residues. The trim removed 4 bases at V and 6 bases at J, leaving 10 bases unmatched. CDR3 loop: CASSTLQGFRNEQFF. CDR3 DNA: TGCGCCAGCAGCACTTTACAGGGGTTCCGCAATGAGCAGTTCTTC.

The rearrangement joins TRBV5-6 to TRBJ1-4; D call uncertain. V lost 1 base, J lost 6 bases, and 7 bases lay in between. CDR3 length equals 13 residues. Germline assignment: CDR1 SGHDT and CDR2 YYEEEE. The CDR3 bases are TGTGCCAGCAGCTTGTCTGCTTATGAAAAACTGTTTTTT. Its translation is CASSLSAYEKLFF. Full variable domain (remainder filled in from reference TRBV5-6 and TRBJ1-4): DAGVTQSPTHLIKTRGQQVTLRCSPKSGHDTVSWYQQALGQGPQFIFQYYEEEERQRGNFPDRFSGHQFPNYSSELNVNALLLGDSALYLCASSLSAYEKLFFGSGTQLSVL.

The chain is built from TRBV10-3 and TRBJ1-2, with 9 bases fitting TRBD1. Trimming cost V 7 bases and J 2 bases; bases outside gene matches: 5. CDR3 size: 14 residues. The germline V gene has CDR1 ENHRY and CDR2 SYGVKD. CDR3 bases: TGTGCCATCAACCGCGGGACAGGGAACTATGGCTACACCTTC. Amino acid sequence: CAINRGTGNYGYTF.

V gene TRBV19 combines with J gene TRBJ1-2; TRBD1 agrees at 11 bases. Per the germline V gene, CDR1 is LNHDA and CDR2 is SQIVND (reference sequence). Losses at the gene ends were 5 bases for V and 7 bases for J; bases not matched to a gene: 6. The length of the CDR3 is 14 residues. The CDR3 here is CASSPDRGRGGYTF. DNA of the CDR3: TGTGCCAGTAGTCCGGACAGGGGGCGGGGTGGCTACACCTTC.

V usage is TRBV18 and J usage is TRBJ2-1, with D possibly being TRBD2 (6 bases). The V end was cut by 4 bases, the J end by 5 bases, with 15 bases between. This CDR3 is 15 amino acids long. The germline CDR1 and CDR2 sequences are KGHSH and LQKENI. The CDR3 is CASSLSGTPNNEQFF. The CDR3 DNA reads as TGTGCCAGCTCACTATCCGGGACTCCCAACAATGAGCAGTTCTTC.